Following are 3 T cell receptor beta chains from one sample sequenced in a study of cytomegalovirus exposure and HLA in healthy donors (dated by TCRdb to 2015 to 2018). Libraries were constructed by the immunoSEQ multiplex PCR assay. The multiplex PCR relied on a mix of 60 forward primers for TCR Vbeta segments and 13 reverse primers for TCR Jbeta segments. Not all clones reach the TCRdb copy of this immuneACCESS table, which keeps in-frame sequences only. Checked studies attribute under half of the gap to unresolved V genes and leave the rest unexplained. This sample is represented by about 120,000 clones; over 65% of them were singletons. Around 18% of the sample belongs to the ten largest clones. The sequenced sample consisted of PBMCs. These receptor sequences come from a young man in good health and CMV-seropositive.

This clone appeared a single time. The V call is TRBV5-1, the J call TRBJ2-5; D perhaps matches TRBD2 (6 bases). The V end was cut by 6 bases, the J end by 5 bases, with 17 bases between. Germline CDR1 and CDR2: SGHRS and YFSETQ. CDR3 size: 14 residues. CDR3 protein: CASNHPGDGETQYF. In nucleotides, the CDR3 is TGCGCCAGCAACCACCCGGGGGATGGGGAGACCCAGTACTTC.

In DNA form, the CDR3 reads TGTGCCAGCAGTTTGCGGCCCCAATACAATGAGCAGTTCTTC. Its translation is CASSLRPQYNEQFF. The chain has TRBV27 and TRBJ2-1; no clear D gene. Germline CDR1 is MNHEY and CDR2 is SMNVEV (reference sequence). CDR3 length equals 14 residues. Trimming removed 3 bases from V and 4 bases from J, with 10 bases in between.

With respect to this clone: A junction end diverges from the germline sequence, so it may reflect a read error. This chain connects TRBV13 to TRBJ1-4; 8 bases match TRBD1. Per germline, CDR1 PRHDT and CDR2 FYEKMQ (reference sequence). This CDR3 region has 15 residues. DNA of the CDR3: TGTGCCAGCAGCCACCCCAGGGGGCGATGGGAAAAACTCTTTTTT. Its protein is CASSHPRGRWEKLFF.